The present T cell receptor beta chain was sequenced within a study of T cell responses to AZD1222 COVID-19 vaccine. CDR1 is SQVTM, CDR2 ANQGSEA, per germline. The CDR3 is made up of 12 amino acids. V gave up 6 bases and J gave up 9 bases; unmatched junction bases: 10. TCRdb keeps only in-frame clones here, not all; method: immunoSEQ multiplex PCR. Among about 200,000 clones listed, about 93% were seen once. This sample comprised peripheral blood, obtained on day 0 of MenACWY control vaccination. This receptor was taken from an adult in good health. The V and J genes are TRBV29-1 and TRBJ1-1; 7 bases fit TRBD1. The CDR3 is CSVVEVGQKAFF. In DNA, the CDR3 is TGCAGCGTCGTAGAGGTGGGACAGAAAGCTTTCTTT.